This entry concerns a single T cell receptor (beta chain). This sample is part of a study of blood T cell repertoires in COVID-19. About the study: Both acute and convalescent COVID-19 samples were obtained from the United States, Italy and Spain. T cells, B-cell-depleted T cells, or PBMCs supplied cDNA or gDNA.

Original methodology: The assay estimated nucleated cells by amplifying reference gene primers. Generated by immunoSEQ multiplex PCR, the TCRdb table keeps only in-frame clones and is missing some. V, J and clone size are taken as reported in that table, and D and trimming were inferred from the DNA itself. The sample lists some 290,000 clones, 75% to 90% occurring once. V shed 6 bases, J shed 12 bases, and the junction held 13 bases outside the gene matches. Germline values: CDR1 MNHEY, CDR2 SVGAGI. The CDR3 is 13 amino acids. Sequenced input: peripheral blood. The gene calls are TRBV6-5 and TRBJ1-2, with 7 nucleotides matching TRBD1. This TCR came from a man in his 60s who had recovered from COVID-19. The CDR3 sequence: CASRRTNGQADTF. The CDR3 nucleotides are TGTGCCAGCAGAAGGACCAACGGACAGGCAGACACCTTC.